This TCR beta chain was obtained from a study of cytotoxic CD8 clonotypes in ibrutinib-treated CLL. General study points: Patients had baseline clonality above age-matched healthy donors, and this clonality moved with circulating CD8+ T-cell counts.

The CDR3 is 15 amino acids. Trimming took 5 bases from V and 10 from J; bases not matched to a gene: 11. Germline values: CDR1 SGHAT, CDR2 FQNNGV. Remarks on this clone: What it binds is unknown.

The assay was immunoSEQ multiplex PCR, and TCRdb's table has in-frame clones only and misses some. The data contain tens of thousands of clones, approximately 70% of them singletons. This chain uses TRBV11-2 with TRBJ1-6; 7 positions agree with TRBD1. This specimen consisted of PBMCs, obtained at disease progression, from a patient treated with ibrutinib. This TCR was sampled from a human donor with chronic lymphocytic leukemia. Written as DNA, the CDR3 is TGTGCCAGCAGCGTTACAGGGGAGCGCTTGTCACCCCTCCACTTT. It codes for CASSVTGERLSPLHF.